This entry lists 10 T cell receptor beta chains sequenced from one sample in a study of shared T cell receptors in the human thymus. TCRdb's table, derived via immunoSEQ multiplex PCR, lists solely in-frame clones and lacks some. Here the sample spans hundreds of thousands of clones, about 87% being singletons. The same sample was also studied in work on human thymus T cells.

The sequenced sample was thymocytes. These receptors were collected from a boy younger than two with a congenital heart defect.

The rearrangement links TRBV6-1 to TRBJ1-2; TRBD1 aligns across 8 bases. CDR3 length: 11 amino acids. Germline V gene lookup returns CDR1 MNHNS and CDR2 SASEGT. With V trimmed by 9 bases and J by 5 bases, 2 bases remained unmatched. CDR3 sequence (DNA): TGTGCCAGTAGACAGGGGTATGGCTACACCTTC. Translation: CASRQGYGYTF.

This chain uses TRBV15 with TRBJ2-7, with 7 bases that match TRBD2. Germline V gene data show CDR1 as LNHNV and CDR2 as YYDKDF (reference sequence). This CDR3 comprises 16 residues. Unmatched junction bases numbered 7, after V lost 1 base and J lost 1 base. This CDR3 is CATSRAGGSCSYEQYF. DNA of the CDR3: TGTGCCACCAGCAGAGCGGGCGGGAGTTGTTCCTACGAGCAGTACTTC.

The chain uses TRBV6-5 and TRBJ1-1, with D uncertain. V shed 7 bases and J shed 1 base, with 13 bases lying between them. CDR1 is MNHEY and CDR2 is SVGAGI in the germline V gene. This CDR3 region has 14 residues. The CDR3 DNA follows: TGTGCCAGCACGGACGAGGGCAAGAACACTGAAGCTTTCTTT. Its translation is CASTDEGKNTEAFF.

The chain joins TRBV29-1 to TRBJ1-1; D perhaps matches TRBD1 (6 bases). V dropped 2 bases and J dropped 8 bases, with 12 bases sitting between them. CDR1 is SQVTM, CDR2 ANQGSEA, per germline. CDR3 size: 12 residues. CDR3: CSVEWVGAEAFF. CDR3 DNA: TGCAGCGTTGAATGGGTGGGGGCGGAAGCTTTCTTT. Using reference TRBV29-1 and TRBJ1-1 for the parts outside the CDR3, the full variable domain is SAVISQKPSRDICQRGTSLTIQCQVDSQVTMMFWYRQQPGQSLTLIATANQGSEATYESGFVIDKFPISRPNLTFSTLTVSNMSPEDSSIYLCSVEWVGAEAFFGQGTRLTVV.

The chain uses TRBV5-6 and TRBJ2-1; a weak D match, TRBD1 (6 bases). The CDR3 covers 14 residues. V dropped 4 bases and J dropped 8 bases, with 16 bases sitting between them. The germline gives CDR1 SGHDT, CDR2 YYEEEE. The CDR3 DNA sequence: TGTGCCAGCAGCCGACAGGCCCTCAGCCATGAGCAGTTCTTC. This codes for CASSRQALSHEQFF.

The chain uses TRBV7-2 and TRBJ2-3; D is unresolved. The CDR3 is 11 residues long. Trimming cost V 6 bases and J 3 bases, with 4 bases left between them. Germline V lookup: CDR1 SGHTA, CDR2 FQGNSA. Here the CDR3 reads CASRSTDTQYF. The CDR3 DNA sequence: TGTGCCAGCAGATCTACAGATACGCAGTATTTT.

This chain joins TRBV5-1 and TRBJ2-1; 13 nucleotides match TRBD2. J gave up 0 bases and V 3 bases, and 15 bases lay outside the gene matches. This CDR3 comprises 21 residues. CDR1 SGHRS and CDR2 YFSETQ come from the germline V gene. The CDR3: CASSSKPGTSGANSSYNEQFF. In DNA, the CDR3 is TGCGCCAGCAGCTCGAAACCCGGGACTAGCGGGGCCAATAGCTCCTACAATGAGCAGTTCTTC.

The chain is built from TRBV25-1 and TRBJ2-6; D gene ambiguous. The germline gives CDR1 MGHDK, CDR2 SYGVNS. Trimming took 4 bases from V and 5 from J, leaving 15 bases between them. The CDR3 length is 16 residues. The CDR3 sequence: CASSADTDSRANVLTF. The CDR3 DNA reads TGTGCCAGCAGTGCCGACACGGATAGTAGGGCCAACGTCCTGACTTTC. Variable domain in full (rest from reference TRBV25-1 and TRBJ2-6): EADIYQTPRYLVIGTGKKITLECSQTMGHDKMYWYQQDPGMELHLIHYSYGVNSTEKGDLSSESTVSRIRTEHFPLTLESARPSHTSQYLCASSADTDSRANVLTFGAGSRLTVL.

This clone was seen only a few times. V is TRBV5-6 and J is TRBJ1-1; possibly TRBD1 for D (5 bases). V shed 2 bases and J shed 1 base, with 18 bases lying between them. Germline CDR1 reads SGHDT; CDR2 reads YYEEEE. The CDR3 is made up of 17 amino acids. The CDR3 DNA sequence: TGTGCCAGCAGCTTCTACCGACAGCCGGGGGGGAACACTGAAGCTTTCTTT. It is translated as CASSFYRQPGGNTEAFF.

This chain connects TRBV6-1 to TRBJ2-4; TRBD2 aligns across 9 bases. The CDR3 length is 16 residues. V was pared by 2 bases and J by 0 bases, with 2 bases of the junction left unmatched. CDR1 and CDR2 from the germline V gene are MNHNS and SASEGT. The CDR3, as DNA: TGTGCCAGCAGTGAAATTAGCGGGAGAGCCAAAAACATTCAGTACTTC. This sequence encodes CASSEISGRAKNIQYF.